This T cell receptor beta chain was recorded in a study of T cells after yellow fever vaccination (dated by TCRdb to the late 2010s). With regard to the full study: The SMART-Seq v4 Ultra Low Input RNA kit was used to prepare libraries from fractions with low cell numbers. To follow T-cell clones before and after primary and booster YFV17D yellow fever vaccination, bulk TCR alpha and beta repertoires were sequenced over time. Two healthy male donors, one aged 18 to 30 and one aged 30 to 40 years, were included in the cohort. Blood was drawn at multiple timepoints before and after primary and secondary immunization, with bulk PBMC replicates and cell subsets isolated. Results and caveats for the whole study, not just this receptor: Because only a couple of donors were included in the study, the extent to which the findings can be generalized is limited. A small share of clonotypes was detected in both CD4 and CD8 compartments, with the overlap likely arising from convergent recombination. FACS-sorted repertoires could contain abundant contaminating clonotypes from the bulk population, so computational filtering was required. The secondary T-cell response was found to be weaker but faster than the primary response, with a peak reached on day 5 rather than on day 15. After the booster, most of the clones that had expanded following primary vaccination were detected again (around 95% of CD4 and roughly 90% of CD8), which suggests that memory was broadly maintained.

TCR cDNA was made using 5'RACE template switching, a step that added a universal primer site and unique molecular identifiers. cDNA synthesis was primed from both the TCR alpha and TCR beta constant segments. Two PCR steps were used to amplify libraries, with sample barcodes and sequencing adapters being added in the second step. Sequencing of the libraries was done on either Illumina HiSeq 2500 (2x100 bp) or NovaSeq (2x150 bp). The study's processing was this. Reads were demultiplexed and collapsed into UMI consensus sequences with MIGEC, and V(D)J alignment was performed with MiXCR. Vaccine-responding clonotypes were defined with edgeR using replicate PBMC samples, requiring FDR below 0.01 and a log2 fold change above 5 up to day 15. Each bulk clonotype was labeled CD4 or CD8 based on which sequenced repertoire, CD4 or CD8, contained the clonotype at higher abundance. Using fastp at Q25 and MiXCR, TCRdb reprocessed the public reads and kept productive beta chains. A single entry per CDR3 protein holds the most common genes and DNA from its merged rows. These V and J calls rely on TCRdb rather than the paper's analysis. This sample comprises hundreds of thousands of distinct CDR3 sequences, approximately 13% of them detected only once. The ten most abundant clones make up just under 15% of the sample.

Trimming accounts for 2 bases at V and 2 bases at J, while the number of junction bases matched to no gene is 7. The CDR1 and CDR2 encoded by the germline V gene (reference sequence) are DFQATT and SNEGSKA. From the cysteine up to the phenylalanine, the CDR3 has a length of 16 residues. Only CDR3 DNA remains: 48 bases, in frame from the first base. In light of the paper, this sample's treatment or condition label describes: live attenuated yellow fever vaccine strain. At every blood-draw timepoint, two biological replicates of bulk PBMCs were collected. PBMCs were isolated from peripheral blood using a standard Ficoll-Paque protocol. TriZol was used to extract RNA from bulk PBMCs, from CD4 and CD8 fractions, and from dextramer-positive and dextramer-negative fractions. This clonotype showed up just a few times. The antigen this receptor binds is unknown. It has no much larger one-base neighbor in the sample; base qualities were not kept.

This material consisted of PBMCs, taken on the day of the yellow fever booster vaccination. The chain is assembled from TRBV20-1 and TRBJ2-3, and 10 junction bases match TRBD2. The origin of this receptor is a young man who received the YFV17D yellow fever vaccine. The CDR3 reads as follows: CSARQSGRVYTDTQYF. The DNA is TGCAGTGCTAGACAGAGCGGGAGGGTATACACAGATACGCAGTATTTT.